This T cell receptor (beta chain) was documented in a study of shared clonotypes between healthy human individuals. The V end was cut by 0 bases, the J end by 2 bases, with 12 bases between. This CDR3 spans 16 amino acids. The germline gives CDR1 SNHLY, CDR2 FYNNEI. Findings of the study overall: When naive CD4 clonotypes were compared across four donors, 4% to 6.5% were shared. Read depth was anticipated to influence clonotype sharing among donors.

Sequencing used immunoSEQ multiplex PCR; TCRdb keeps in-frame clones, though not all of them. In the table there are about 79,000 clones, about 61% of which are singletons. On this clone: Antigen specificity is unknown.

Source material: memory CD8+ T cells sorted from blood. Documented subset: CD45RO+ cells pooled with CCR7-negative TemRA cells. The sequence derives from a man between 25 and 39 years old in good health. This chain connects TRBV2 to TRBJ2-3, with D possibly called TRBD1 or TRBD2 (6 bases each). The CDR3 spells CASSEAGGLPTDTQYF. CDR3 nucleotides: TGTGCCAGCAGTGAAGCAGGGGGGTTACCCACAGATACGCAGTATTTT. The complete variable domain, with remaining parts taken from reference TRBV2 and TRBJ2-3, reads EPEVTQTPSHQVTQMGQEVILRCVPISNHLYFYWYRQILGQKVEFLVSFYNNEISEKSEIFDDQFSVERPDGSNFTLKIRSTKLEDSAMYFCASSEAGGLPTDTQYFGPGTRLTVL.